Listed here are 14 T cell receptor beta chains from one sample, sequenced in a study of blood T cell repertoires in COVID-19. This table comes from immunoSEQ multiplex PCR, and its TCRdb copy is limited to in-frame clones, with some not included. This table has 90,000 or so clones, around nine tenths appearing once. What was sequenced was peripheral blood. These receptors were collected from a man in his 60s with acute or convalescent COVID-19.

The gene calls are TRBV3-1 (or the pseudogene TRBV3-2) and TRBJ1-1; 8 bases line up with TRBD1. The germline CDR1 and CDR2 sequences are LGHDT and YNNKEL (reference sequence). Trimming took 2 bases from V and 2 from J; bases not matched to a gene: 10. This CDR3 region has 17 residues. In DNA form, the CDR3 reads TGTGCCAGCAGCCAACTTCGGACAGGGAGGGGAAACACTGAAGCTTTCTTT. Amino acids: CASSQLRTGRGNTEAFF.

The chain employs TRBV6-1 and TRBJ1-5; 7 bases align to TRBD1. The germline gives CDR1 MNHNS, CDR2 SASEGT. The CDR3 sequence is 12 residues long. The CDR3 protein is CAHRTGDQPQHF. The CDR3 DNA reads TGTGCTCACCGGACAGGCGATCAGCCCCAGCATTTT.

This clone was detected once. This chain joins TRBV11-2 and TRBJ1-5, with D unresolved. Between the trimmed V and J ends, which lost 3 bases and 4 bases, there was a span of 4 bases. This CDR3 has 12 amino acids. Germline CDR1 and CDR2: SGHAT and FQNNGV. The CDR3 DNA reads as TGTGCCAGCAGCTTTCCAAATCAGCCCCAGCATTTT. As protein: CASSFPNQPQHF.

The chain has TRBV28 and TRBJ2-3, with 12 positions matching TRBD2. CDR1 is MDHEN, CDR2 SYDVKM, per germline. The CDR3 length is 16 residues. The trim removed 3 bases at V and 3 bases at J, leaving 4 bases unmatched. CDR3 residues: CASSFPSGGATDTQYF. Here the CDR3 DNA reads TGTGCCAGCAGTTTCCCTAGCGGGGGGGCGACAGATACGCAGTATTTT.

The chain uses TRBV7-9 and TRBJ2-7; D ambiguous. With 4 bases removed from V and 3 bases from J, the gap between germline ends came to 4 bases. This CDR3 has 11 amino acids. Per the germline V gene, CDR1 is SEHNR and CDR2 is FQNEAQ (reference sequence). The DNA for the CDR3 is TGTGCCAGCAGCTCCTACTACGAGCAGTACTTC. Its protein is CASSSYYEQYF.

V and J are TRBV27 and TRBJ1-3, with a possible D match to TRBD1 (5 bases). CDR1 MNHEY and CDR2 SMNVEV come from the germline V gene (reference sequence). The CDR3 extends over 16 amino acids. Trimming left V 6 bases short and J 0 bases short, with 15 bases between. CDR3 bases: TGTGCCAGCAGGTCGGGTGGGGCGAGCTCTGGAAACACCATATATTTT. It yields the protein CASRSGGASSGNTIYF.

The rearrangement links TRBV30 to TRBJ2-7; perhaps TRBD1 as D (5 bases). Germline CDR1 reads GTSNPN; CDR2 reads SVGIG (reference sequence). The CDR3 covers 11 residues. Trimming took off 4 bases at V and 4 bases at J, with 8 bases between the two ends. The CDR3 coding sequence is TGTGCCTGGACCACAGGATACGAGCAGTACTTC. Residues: CAWTTGYEQYF.

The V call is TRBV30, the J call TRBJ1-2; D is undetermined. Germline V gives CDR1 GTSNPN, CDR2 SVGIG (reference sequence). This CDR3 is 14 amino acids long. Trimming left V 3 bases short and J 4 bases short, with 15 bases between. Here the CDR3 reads CAWRRSVRIYGYTF. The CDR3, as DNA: TGTGCCTGGAGACGTAGCGTACGGATCTATGGCTACACCTTC.

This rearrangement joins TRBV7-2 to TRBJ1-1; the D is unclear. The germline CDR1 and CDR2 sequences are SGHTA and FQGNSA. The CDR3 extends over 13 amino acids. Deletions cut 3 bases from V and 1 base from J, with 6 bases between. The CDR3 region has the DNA TGTGCCAGCAGCTTCTCGGGGAACACTGAAGCTTTCTTT. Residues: CASSFSGNTEAFF.

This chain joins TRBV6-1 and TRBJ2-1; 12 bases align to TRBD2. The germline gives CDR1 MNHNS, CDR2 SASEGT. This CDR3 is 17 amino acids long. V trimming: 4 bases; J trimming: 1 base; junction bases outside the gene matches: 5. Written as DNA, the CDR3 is TGTGCCAGCAGTGCGACTAGCGGGAGTGCATCCTACAATGAGCAGTTCTTC. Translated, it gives CASSATSGSASYNEQFF.

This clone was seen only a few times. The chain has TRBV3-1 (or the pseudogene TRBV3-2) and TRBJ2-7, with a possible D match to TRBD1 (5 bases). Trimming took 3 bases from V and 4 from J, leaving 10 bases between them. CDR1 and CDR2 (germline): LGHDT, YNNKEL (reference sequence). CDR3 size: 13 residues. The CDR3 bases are TGTGCCAGCAGCCATCGGCAGGGATACGAGCAGTACTTC. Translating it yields CASSHRQGYEQYF.

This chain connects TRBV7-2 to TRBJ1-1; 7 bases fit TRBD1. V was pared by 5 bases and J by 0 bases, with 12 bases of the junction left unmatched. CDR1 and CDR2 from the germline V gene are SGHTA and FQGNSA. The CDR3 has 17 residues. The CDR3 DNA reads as TGTGCCAGCAGCGAGGAGGGGGCGAGAATAATGAACACTGAAGCTTTCTTT. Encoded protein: CASSEEGARIMNTEAFF. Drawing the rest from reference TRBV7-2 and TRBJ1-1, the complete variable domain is GAGVSQSPSNKVTEKGKDVELRCDPISGHTALYWYRQSLGQGLEFLIYFQGNSAPDKSGLPSDRFSAERTGGSVSTLTIQRTQQEDSAVYLCASSEEGARIMNTEAFFGQGTRLTVV.

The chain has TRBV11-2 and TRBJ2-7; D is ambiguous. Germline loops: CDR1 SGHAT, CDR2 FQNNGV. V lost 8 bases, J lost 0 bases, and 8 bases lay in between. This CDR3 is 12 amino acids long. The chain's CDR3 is CASEAHSYEQYF. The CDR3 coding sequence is TGTGCCAGCGAGGCCCACTCCTACGAGCAGTACTTC. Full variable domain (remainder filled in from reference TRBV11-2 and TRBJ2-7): EAGVAQSPRYKIIEKRQSVAFWCNPISGHATLYWYQQILGQGPKLLIQFQNNGVVDDSQLPKDRFSAERLKGVDSTLKIQPAKLEDSAVYLCASEAHSYEQYFGPGTRLTVT.

CDR3 coding DNA: TGTGCCAGCAGTTTAGCACGGGACTATGGCTACACCTTC. This gives the protein CASSLARDYGYTF. The genes are TRBV27 and TRBJ1-2, with D unclear. The germline V gene encodes CDR1 MNHEY and CDR2 SMNVEV (reference sequence). V was pared by 2 bases and J by 3 bases, with 7 bases between. This CDR3 spans 13 amino acids.